The text below deals with one T cell receptor beta chain. This CDR3 contains 15 residues. Germline V lookup: CDR1 LNHDA, CDR2 SQIVND (reference sequence). The V and J ends lost 10 bases and 4 bases respectively, with 21 bases between them. The Seattle patients joined while their infection was active and were tracked longitudinally afterward. The sample originates from a study of blood T cell repertoires in COVID-19. Study-wide background: COVID-19 samples from acute and convalescent phases originated in the United States, Italy and Spain. T cells, B-cell-depleted T cells, or PBMCs provided the cDNA or gDNA that served as material.

In the original analysis: Reference gene primers were amplified, and this amplification served to estimate nucleated cell counts. The table came from immunoSEQ multiplex PCR; TCRdb's copy has only in-frame clones and leaves some out. V and J calls and clone size follow that table, whereas D and trimming were derived from the DNA. The sample includes about 250,000 clones, 88% of them seen just once. This TCR was sampled from a woman aged 25 to 39 with COVID-19, enrolled during active disease. The sequencing input was peripheral blood. V gene TRBV19 combines with J gene TRBJ2-3; D unclear. This chain's CDR3 is CATVDSAKHPDTQYF. Written as DNA, the CDR3 is TGTGCCACCGTCGATTCTGCAAAACATCCAGATACGCAGTATTTT.